This T cell receptor beta chain was obtained from a study of T-cell reconstitution after alpha-beta-depleted transplantation in children. Unique molecular identifiers were incorporated into the prepared TCRbeta library. TCRdb processed the PCR reads anew with MiXCR; each CDR3 protein has one entry. The data show hundreds of thousands of distinct CDR3 sequences, around 13% seen once. The ends were cut back, 2 bases at V and 2 bases at J, with 16 bases in the middle. Germline loops: CDR1 MNHEY, CDR2 SMNVEV (reference sequence). CDR3 length equals 17 residues. This specimen was PBMCs from the stem cell graft donor, taken from the stem cell graft. V gene TRBV27 combines with J gene TRBJ2-1; either TRBD1 or TRBD2 may fit D (5 bases each). The TCR was taken from a human donor who donated a stem cell graft to a child with combined immunodeficiency. CDR3 DNA: TGTGCCAGCAGTTTAGATTCCCAGAGGGGTCCCTACAATGAGCAGTTCTTC. It translates to CASSLDSQRGPYNEQFF.